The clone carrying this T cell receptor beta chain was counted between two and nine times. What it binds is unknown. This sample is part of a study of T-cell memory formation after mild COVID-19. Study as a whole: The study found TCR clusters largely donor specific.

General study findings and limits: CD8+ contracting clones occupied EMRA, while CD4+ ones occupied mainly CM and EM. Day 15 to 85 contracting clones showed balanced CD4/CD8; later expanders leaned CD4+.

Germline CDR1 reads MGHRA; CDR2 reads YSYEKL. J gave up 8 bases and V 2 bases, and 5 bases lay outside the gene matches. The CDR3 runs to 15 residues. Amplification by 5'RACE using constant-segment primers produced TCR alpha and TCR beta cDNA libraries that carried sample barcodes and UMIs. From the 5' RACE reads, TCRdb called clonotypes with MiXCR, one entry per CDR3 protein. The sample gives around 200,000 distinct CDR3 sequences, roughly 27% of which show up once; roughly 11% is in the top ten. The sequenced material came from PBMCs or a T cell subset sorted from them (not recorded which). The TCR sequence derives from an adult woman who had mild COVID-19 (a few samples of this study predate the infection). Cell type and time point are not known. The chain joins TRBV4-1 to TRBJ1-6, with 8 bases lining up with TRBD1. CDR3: CASSQRTGTDSPLHF. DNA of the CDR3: TGCGCCAGCAGCCAACGGACAGGGACGGATTCACCCCTCCACTTT.